What follows are 6 T cell receptor beta chains derived from one specimen sequenced in a study of technical replicates of blood from a few donors (dated by TCRdb to the late 2010s). Libraries were constructed by the immunoSEQ multiplex PCR assay. The table comes from immuneACCESS by way of TCRdb, which keeps in-frame sequences with V and J called. Part of the clones is missing from these tables; in studies checked, under half for an unresolved V gene and the rest for unknown reasons. Here the sample has roughly 90,000 clones; 85% to 95% occur a single time. The ten largest clones take up under 0.3% of the sample. The sequenced material came from T cells isolated from PBMCs. The source is a human donor in good health.

This sequence joins TRBV6-1 and TRBJ1-5; D gene unclear. Trimming removed 3 bases from V and 8 bases from J, with 11 bases in between. This CDR3 contains 13 residues. Germline values: CDR1 MNHNS, CDR2 SASEGT. CDR3 protein: CASSEAPYEPQHF. The DNA for the CDR3 is TGTGCCAGCAGTGAGGCCCCTTACGAGCCCCAGCATTTT.

This clone was counted between two and nine times. The chain couples TRBV7-9 to TRBJ2-1; 12 positions match TRBD2. Trimming removed 0 bases from V and 9 bases from J; junction bases left unmatched: 6. Germline assignment: CDR1 SEHNR and CDR2 FQNEAQ (reference sequence). The CDR3 runs 16 residues. For the CDR3, the DNA is TGTGCCAGCAGCTTAGCCGGGCGACTAGCGGGAGCTGAGCAGTTCTTC. Protein sequence: CASSLAGRLAGAEQFF.

V gene TRBV19 combines with J gene TRBJ1-1, with D perhaps TRBD1 (5 bases). The CDR3 extends over 15 amino acids. V lost 0 bases, J lost 0 bases, and 8 bases lay in between. Germline lookup yields CDR1 LNHDA and CDR2 SQIVND (reference sequence). CDR3 bases: TGTGCCAGTAGTATAGAGGGACTTGTGAACACTGAAGCTTTCTTT. It translates to CASSIEGLVNTEAFF.

V and J are TRBV15 and TRBJ1-2; tentatively, D is TRBD1 (5 bases). Trimming took off 1 base at V and 8 bases at J, with 14 bases between the two ends. Germline-derived CDR1 and CDR2 are LNHNV and YYDKDF (reference sequence). The CDR3 length is 14 residues. In DNA form, the CDR3 reads TGTGCCACCAGCAGAGGGACCAGGGCAGGAGGCTACACCTTC. Protein: CATSRGTRAGGYTF.

The chain has TRBV19 and TRBJ1-5; no clear D gene. Looked up from germline, CDR1 is LNHDA and CDR2 is SQIVND (reference sequence). Between the trimmed V and J ends, which lost 0 bases and 0 bases, there was a span of 15 bases. The CDR3 runs 18 residues. The CDR3 spells CASSIDPVNSYSNQPQHF. The CDR3 DNA follows: TGTGCCAGTAGTATAGATCCAGTGAATAGCTATAGCAATCAGCCCCAGCATTTT.

The chain uses TRBV2 and TRBJ2-3; 9 bases agree with TRBD2. The CDR3 is 13 residues long. J lost 2 bases, V lost 9 bases, and 3 bases had no gene match. The germline V gene has CDR1 SNHLY and CDR2 FYNNEI. In DNA form, the CDR3 reads TGTGCCAGGAAGCGGGAGGACACAGATACGCAGTATTTT. The encoded protein is CARKREDTDTQYF.